This passage covers 28 T cell receptor beta chains from one sample sequenced in a study of Graves' ophthalmopathy and Graves' hyperthyroidism. The authors amplified TCR beta CDR3 regions from RNA transcripts. RT-PCR with HTBI primers came first, then second-round multiplex PCR. TCRdb ran MiXCR on the multiplex PCR reads and lists one entry per CDR3 protein. Of a few hundred thousand distinct CDR3 sequences in the sample, about 40% were seen once. Sample: peripheral blood or thyroid tissue (not recorded which). These receptors were taken from an adult man with Graves' hyperthyroidism.

The rearrangement joins TRBV4-2 to TRBJ1-3, with unresolved D. Deletions cut 4 bases from V and 0 bases from J, with 16 bases between. This CDR3 comprises 17 residues. Germline V gene data show CDR1 as LGHNA and CDR2 as YNFKEQ. In nucleotides, the CDR3 is TGTGCCAGCAGCCCCATGGGAGACGGGTTCTCTGGAAACACCATATATTTT. Encoded protein: CASSPMGDGFSGNTIYF.

This clonotype was counted once. This may come from a read error, since a much larger clone is one base off. The CDR3 reads CASSFEDRGRTEALF. CDR3 in DNA: TGCGCCAGCAGCTTTGAGGACAGGGGGAGGACTGAAGCTTTGTTT. The genes are TRBV5-1 and TRBJ1-1, with 10 bases matching TRBD1. Germline CDR1 is SGHRS and CDR2 is YFSETQ. This CDR3 has 15 residues.

V and J are TRBV7-8 and TRBJ1-1; no definite D call. Germline CDR1 SGHVS, CDR2 FQNEAQ. The CDR3 is made up of 17 amino acids. V gave up 1 base and J gave up 0 bases, with 15 bases separating them. CDR3 residues: CASSLGYTGRMNTEAFF. Here the CDR3 DNA reads TGTGCCAGCAGCTTAGGGTACACCGGTCGGATGAACACTGAAGCTTTCTTT.

Ten or more counts support this clonotype. The rearrangement joins TRBV7-2 to TRBJ2-3; no firm D call. CDR3 length: 12 amino acids. Germline V lookup: CDR1 SGHTA, CDR2 FQGNSA. V dropped 4 bases and J dropped 2 bases, with 4 bases sitting between them. The DNA for the CDR3 is TGTGCCAGCAGCTCCTACACAGATACGCAGTATTTT. Amino acids: CASSSYTDTQYF. The full variable domain, with the rest looked up from reference TRBV7-2 and TRBJ2-3, is GAGVSQSPSNKVTEKGKDVELRCDPISGHTALYWYRQSLGQGLEFLIYFQGNSAPDKSGLPSDRFSAERTGGSVSTLTIQRTQQEDSAVYLCASSSYTDTQYFGPGTRLTVL.

The genes are TRBV24-1 and TRBJ2-2, with D perhaps TRBD1 (5 bases). The CDR3 is made up of 16 amino acids. The germline gives CDR1 KGHDR, CDR2 SFDVKD. V was trimmed by 2 bases and J by 5 bases, leaving 14 bases between them. The CDR3 DNA sequence: TGTGCCACCAGTGATTCCCAGGGCTTGAGAACCGGGGAGCTGTTTTTT. This gives the protein CATSDSQGLRTGELFF.

The genes are TRBV15 and TRBJ2-7; maybe TRBD2 (5 bases). Germline CDR1 and CDR2: LNHNV and YYDKDF (reference sequence). The germline V and J ends were trimmed by 7 bases and 4 bases, with 17 bases remaining between them. The CDR3 sequence is 14 residues long. The CDR3 DNA is TGTGCCACCATCCGAGATTCGGGGAGTTACGAGCAGTACTTC. This encodes CATIRDSGSYEQYF.

The chain couples TRBV7-8 to TRBJ2-3; D is perhaps TRBD2 (6 bases). CDR3 size: 13 residues. Trimming left V 1 base short and J 7 bases short, with 9 bases between. CDR1 is SGHVS and CDR2 is FQNEAQ in the germline V gene. The CDR3 nucleotides are TGTGCCAGCAGCTTAGTCGGCGGGAATACGCAGTATTTT. It specifies CASSLVGGNTQYF.

In this sample, this clonotype turned up many times. The CDR3 loop reads CASSDLDWNEQFF. The CDR3 region has the DNA TGTGCCAGCAGTGACTTGGATTGGAATGAGCAGTTCTTC. The chain links TRBV2 to TRBJ2-1; D not certain. The V and J ends lost 3 bases and 7 bases respectively, with 10 bases between them. The CDR3 contains 13 residues. Germline CDR1 and CDR2: SNHLY and FYNNEI.

In its sample, this clonotype was seen many times. The J gene is TRBJ1-4, the V gene TRBV5-1; perhaps TRBD1 as D (6 bases). CDR1 is SGHRS and CDR2 is YFSETQ in the germline V gene. The CDR3 consists of 15 residues. With 0 bases removed from V and 6 bases from J, the gap between germline ends came to 12 bases. The CDR3 coding sequence is TGCGCCAGCAGCTTGGTACCCGGGGGCGATGAAAAACTGTTTTTT. This codes for CASSLVPGGDEKLFF.

This clonotype was seen ten or more times. The chain is built from TRBV9 and TRBJ2-2; D gene uncertain. The CDR3 runs 14 residues. Germline assignment: CDR1 SGDLS and CDR2 YYNGEE. Deletions cut 0 bases from V and 2 bases from J, with 5 bases between. The CDR3 loop reads CASSVAGNTGELFF. The CDR3 coding sequence is TGTGCCAGCAGCGTAGCCGGAAACACCGGGGAGCTGTTTTTT.

There are many counts of this clonotype. The chain combines TRBV4-2 with TRBJ2-2; D might be TRBD1 or TRBD2, each matching 6 bases. V gave up 1 base and J gave up 7 bases, with 16 bases separating them. The CDR3 runs to 16 residues. Germline lookup yields CDR1 LGHNA and CDR2 YNFKEQ. The CDR3 region is CASSQALGGVVGELFF. The CDR3 DNA sequence: TGTGCCAGCAGCCAAGCCCTGGGGGGCGTTGTCGGGGAGCTGTTTTTT.

The genes are TRBV2 and TRBJ2-5; D uncertain. Germline CDR1 reads SNHLY; CDR2 reads FYNNEI. V lost 4 bases to trimming and J lost 1 base, with 10 bases between them. The CDR3 runs to 14 residues. CDR3 in amino acids: CASSASRAQETQYF. CDR3 nucleotides: TGTGCCAGCAGTGCTTCTAGGGCCCAAGAGACCCAGTACTTC. Based on the CDR3 plus reference TRBV2 and TRBJ2-5, the full variable domain is EPEVTQTPSHQVTQMGQEVILRCVPISNHLYFYWYRQILGQKVEFLVSFYNNEISEKSEIFDDQFSVERPDGSNFTLKIRSTKLEDSAMYFCASSASRAQETQYFGPGTRLLVL.

This clonotype was detected many times. The chain uses TRBV4-1 and TRBJ2-7, with D possibly matching TRBD1 (6 bases). The CDR3 totals 14 residues. CDR1 is MGHRA and CDR2 is YSYEKL in the germline V gene. Trimming removed 3 bases from V and 3 bases from J, with 12 bases in between. The DNA of the CDR3 is TGCGCCAGCAGCCATGCAAAGACAGGCTACGAGCAGTACTTC. It translates to CASSHAKTGYEQYF.

This clonotype occurred many times. The chain combines TRBV2 with TRBJ1-2, with D possibly matching TRBD1 (5 bases). With 5 bases removed from V and 6 bases from J, the gap between germline ends came to 19 bases. The length of the CDR3 is 15 residues. The germline V gene has CDR1 SNHLY and CDR2 FYNNEI. The CDR3 coding sequence is TGTGCCAGCAGTCGCACAGGAGGGGAGGGCCATGGCTACACCTTC. Its translation is CASSRTGGEGHGYTF. Using reference TRBV2 and TRBJ1-2 for the parts outside the CDR3, the full variable domain is EPEVTQTPSHQVTQMGQEVILRCVPISNHLYFYWYRQILGQKVEFLVSFYNNEISEKSEIFDDQFSVERPDGSNFTLKIRSTKLEDSAMYFCASSRTGGEGHGYTFGSGTRLTVV.

The table lists this clonotype with many counts. This chain links TRBV11-3 with TRBJ2-7; TRBD1 matches at 8 bases. The junction had 9 bases not matched to a gene; V was cut back by 3 bases and J by 5 bases. Germline lookup yields CDR1 SGHNT and CDR2 YENEEA. This CDR3 region has 15 residues. CDR3 region: CASSLSDRVFHEQYF. The CDR3 DNA is TGTGCCAGCAGCTTGTCGGACAGGGTTTTCCACGAGCAGTACTTC.

This clonotype was seen more than once but under ten times. The V and J genes are TRBV7-8 and TRBJ2-3; 9 nucleotides align to TRBD2. V gave up 3 bases and J gave up 1 base; unmatched junction bases: 2. This CDR3 is built from 15 residues. Germline loops: CDR1 SGHVS, CDR2 FQNEAQ. The CDR3 loop is CASSFLAGGTDTQYF. The CDR3 bases are TGTGCCAGCAGCTTTTTAGCGGGGGGCACAGATACGCAGTATTTT.

At least ten counts were recorded for this clonotype. The V gene is TRBV6-1, the J gene TRBJ1-5, with a weak D call TRBD1 (5 bases). The V end lost 0 bases, the J end lost 7 bases, and 13 bases lay between the germline ends. This CDR3 is built from 15 residues. Germline loops: CDR1 MNHNS, CDR2 SASEGT. The CDR3 protein is CASSEAGRGGQPQHF. Written as DNA, the CDR3 is TGTGCCAGCAGTGAAGCGGGGAGGGGTGGACAGCCCCAGCATTTT.

The chain couples TRBV20-1 to TRBJ2-7; TRBD2 matches at 10 bases. Gene TRBJ2-1 matches the end of the DNA better, so the J call may be wrong. The germline CDR1 and CDR2 sequences are DFQATT and SNEGSKA (reference sequence). CDR3 length equals 14 residues. The CDR3 DNA reads TGCAGTGCTAGAGTGACTAGCGGGTACAATGAGCAGTTCTTC. Protein: CSARVTSGYNEQFF.

In its sample, this clonotype was seen many times. V gene TRBV13 combines with J gene TRBJ1-2, with a weak D call TRBD1 (6 bases). The CDR3 contains 15 residues. Germline values: CDR1 PRHDT, CDR2 FYEKMQ (reference sequence). V was clipped by 3 bases and J by 0 bases, with 11 bases between them. CDR3 nucleotide sequence: TGTGCCAGCAGCTTGGGACAACCAGCTAACTATGGCTACACCTTC. This translates into CASSLGQPANYGYTF. Complete variable domain (other parts from reference TRBV13 and TRBJ1-2): AAGVIQSPRHLIKEKRETATLKCYPIPRHDTVYWYQQGPGQDPQFLISFYEKMQSDKGSIPDRFSAQQFSDYHSELNMSSLELGDSALYFCASSLGQPANYGYTFGSGTRLTVV.

The genes are TRBV12-3 or TRBV12-4 and TRBJ2-5; 8 bases map to TRBD1. The CDR3 has 13 residues. J gave up 4 bases and V 5 bases, and 3 bases lay outside the gene matches. CDR3 in DNA: TGTGCCAGCAGTATAGACAGGGGAGAGACCCAGTACTTC. Translation gives CASSIDRGETQYF.

The table lists this clonotype with many counts. The V call is TRBV19, the J call TRBJ1-4, with TRBD1 matching 8 bases. With 5 bases clipped from V and 5 bases from J, the junction kept 7 bases outside the gene matches. Germline loops: CDR1 LNHDA, CDR2 SQIVND (reference sequence). The CDR3 extends over 15 amino acids. CDR3 sequence (DNA): TGTGCCAGTAGTTCGACAGGGGTCTCGAATGAAAAACTGTTTTTT. Its translation is CASSSTGVSNEKLFF.

This clonotype came up many times. In nucleotides, the CDR3 is TGTGCCAGCAGCGTCGGACTTGCCCAAGAGACCCAGTACTTC. This encodes CASSVGLAQETQYF. The chain combines TRBV2 with TRBJ2-5; TRBD2 might be the D (5 bases). This CDR3 has 14 amino acids. Looked up from germline, CDR1 is SNHLY and CDR2 is FYNNEI. V gave up 6 bases and J gave up 1 base, with 12 bases separating them. Full variable domain (missing parts from reference TRBV2 and TRBJ2-5): EPEVTQTPSHQVTQMGQEVILRCVPISNHLYFYWYRQILGQKVEFLVSFYNNEISEKSEIFDDQFSVERPDGSNFTLKIRSTKLEDSAMYFCASSVGLAQETQYFGPGTRLLVL.

The chain has TRBV9 and TRBJ2-2, with D possibly being TRBD1 (8 bases). In germline, CDR1 is SGDLS, CDR2 YYNGEE. The ends were cut back, 8 bases at V and 1 base at J, with 24 bases in the middle. This CDR3 has 18 amino acids. CDR3 amino acids: CASTGQGLGGRNTGELFF. CDR3 in DNA: TGTGCCAGTACCGGACAGGGATTAGGCGGGAGGAACACCGGGGAGCTGTTTTTT.

Concerning this clonotype itself: A much larger clone differs from this one at a single base, so this may be a read error. The gene calls are TRBV6-5 and TRBJ2-7; D gene unclear. The CDR3 loop spans 13 amino acids. In germline, CDR1 is MNHEY, CDR2 SVGAGI. Here the CDR3 DNA reads TGTGCCGGCAGTGAAGAGTGGGTGTACGAGCAGTACTTC. Protein sequence: CAGSEEWVYEQYF.

A note on this clonotype: Just one base apart from a much larger clone, this may be a read error. This chain connects TRBV20-1 to TRBJ1-5; perhaps TRBD1 as D (5 bases). This CDR3 comprises 14 residues. The germline CDR1 and CDR2 sequences are DFQATT and SNEGSKA (reference sequence). The V end lost 1 base, the J end lost 6 bases, and 13 bases lay between the germline ends. This CDR3 reads CSARARLGAQPQHF. The CDR3 DNA reads TGCAGTGCTAGAGCTCGTTTAGGGGCTCAGCCCCAGCATTTT.

The CDR3 protein is CASSPLGTDTQYF. The DNA for the CDR3 is TGTGCCAGCAGCCCTTTGGGCACAGATACGCAGTATTTT. V and J are TRBV12-3 or TRBV12-4 and TRBJ2-3, with D hard to call. This CDR3 has 13 amino acids. The V end lost 6 bases, the J end lost 1 base, and 8 bases lay between the germline ends.

The CDR3 DNA follows: TGTGCCAGCAGCTTAGCTGGAAGCGGTTACCAAGAGACCCAGTACTTC. This encodes CASSLAGSGYQETQYF. The genes are TRBV7-8 and TRBJ2-5; possible D gene TRBD2, 5 bases. V was pared by 0 bases and J by 0 bases, with 11 bases between. Germline V gene lookup returns CDR1 SGHVS and CDR2 FQNEAQ. The CDR3 is 16 residues long. Combining the CDR3 with reference TRBV7-8 and TRBJ2-5 gives the whole variable domain GAGVSQSPRYKVAKRGQDVALRCDPISGHVSLFWYQQALGQGPEFLTYFQNEAQLDKSGLPSDRFFAERPEGSVSTLKIQRTQQEDSAVYLCASSLAGSGYQETQYFGPGTRLLVL.

In this sample, this clonotype turned up a few times. The chain uses TRBV6-1 and TRBJ2-5; D possibly matches TRBD1 or TRBD2 (6 bases each). V lost 4 bases to trimming and J lost 1 base, with 10 bases between them. CDR3 length equals 14 residues. Germline-derived CDR1 and CDR2 are MNHNS and SASEGT. The CDR3 loop is CASSGRGAQETQYF. The CDR3 DNA reads as TGTGCCAGCAGTGGGAGGGGGGCCCAAGAGACCCAGTACTTC.